The entry below describes one T cell receptor (beta chain). The RNA, roughly 0.5 to 1 ug, was put through reverse transcription using random hexamers. TCRdb fed the immunoSEQ multiplex PCR reads into MiXCR, producing one record per CDR3 protein. The table records 150,000 to 200,000 distinct CDR3 sequences, 90% to 97% of them present only once. The data derive from a study of CD8 T cells in Susac syndrome. Study background: Treatment at blood withdrawal was none, corticosteroids, or intravenous immunoglobulin alone in Susac syndrome patients.

From blood CD8+ and CD4+ T cells, the TCR beta chain was sequenced. V was shortened by 1 base and J by 5 bases, with 20 bases between the two germline ends. Germline V gives CDR1 LGHNA, CDR2 YSLEER. CDR3 length: 17 amino acids. The rearrangement joins TRBV4-3 to TRBJ2-5, with D possibly being TRBD1 or TRBD2 (5 bases each). The specimen sequenced was CD4+ T cells from PBMCs. The receptor comes from a human donor with Susac syndrome. CDR3 DNA: TGCGCCAGCAGCCAAGGAGGGGCAGATCTCTCCGGCGAGACCCAGTACTTC. Its translation: CASSQGGADLSGETQYF.